One sample yielded the 32 T cell receptor beta chains listed below, sequenced in a study of regulatory T cells in long-lasting Graves disease. Time point of the sample: newly diagnosed GD, antithyroid drugs for less than 3 months. Scientists built the TCR library using RNA that was extracted from PBMCs. CDR3-region Arm-PCR and iRepertoire HTBI primers produced the TCR beta libraries. TCRdb re-called the multiplex PCR reads through MiXCR, storing one row per CDR3 protein. The table includes 400,000 to 650,000 distinct CDR3 sequences, 15% to 20% detected once. Separately, the same data were catalogued under a study of T cells in Graves' hyperthyroidism and ophthalmopathy.

Material: peripheral blood mononuclear cells (PBMCs), obtained at new diagnosis, from a patient treated with antithyroid drugs. These receptors were collected from a woman between 40 and 65 years old with Graves disease.

The genes are TRBV20-1 and TRBJ2-6, with unresolved D. The germline gives CDR1 DFQATT, CDR2 SNEGSKA (reference sequence). The CDR3 has 15 residues. V was pared by 1 base and J by 1 base, with 8 bases between. CDR3 in DNA: TGCAGTGCTAGAGCTTTGGATTCTGGGGCCAACGTCCTGACTTTC. The encoded protein is CSARALDSGANVLTF.

V is TRBV10-2 and J is TRBJ1-5, with a tentative D call TRBD1 (5 bases). Germline V gene data show CDR1 as WSHSY and CDR2 as SAAADI. V was shortened by 6 bases and J by 4 bases, with 13 bases between the two germline ends. The length of the CDR3 is 14 residues. The DNA for the CDR3 is TGCGCCAGCAGCGATGACGGGGGAAATCAGCCCCAGCATTTT. The encoded protein is CASSDDGGNQPQHF.

This clonotype was counted a few times. This chain joins TRBV9 and TRBJ1-5; D ambiguous. This CDR3 has 16 residues. V was trimmed by 0 bases and J by 6 bases, leaving 16 bases between them. Germline lookup yields CDR1 SGDLS and CDR2 YYNGEE. CDR3 region: CASSVDHGGSGQPQHF. CDR3 sequence (DNA): TGTGCCAGCAGCGTAGACCACGGAGGGAGTGGTCAGCCCCAGCATTTT.

The chain links TRBV6-2 or TRBV6-3 to TRBJ2-7; TRBD1 matches at 8 bases. Germline CDR1 reads MNHEY; CDR2 reads SVGEGT. This CDR3 has 16 residues. Trimming removed 2 bases from V and 2 bases from J; junction bases left unmatched: 8. The CDR3, as DNA: TGTGCCAGCAGTTACGGGACCCCAGGGGGCACCTACGAGCAGTACTTC. Its protein product is CASSYGTPGGTYEQYF.

This clonotype was seen a handful of times. J is TRBJ2-3 and V is TRBV9; D is unclear. CDR3 length: 14 residues. Germline V gives CDR1 SGDLS, CDR2 YYNGEE. The V and J ends lost 4 bases and 0 bases respectively, with 9 bases between them. The CDR3 region has the DNA TGTGCCAGCAGCACCCGCCTTAGCACAGATACGCAGTATTTT. It yields the protein CASSTRLSTDTQYF.

Only one count was recorded for this clonotype. This may stem from a read error, because a much larger clone lies one nucleotide away. V and J are TRBV9 and TRBJ2-3; D not certain. V was cut by 6 bases and J by 4 bases, with 12 bases left in between. Germline-derived CDR1 and CDR2 are SGDLS and YYNGEE. The CDR3 spans 13 residues. The CDR3 sequence is CASNYRGSDTQYF. For the CDR3, the DNA is TGTGCCAGCAACTACAGAGGCTCAGATACGCAGTATTTT.

This clonotype has a handful of counts. The V and J genes are TRBV12-3 or TRBV12-4 and TRBJ2-7; tentative D call: TRBD2 (7 bases). V shed 7 bases and J shed 5 bases, with 18 bases lying between them. This CDR3 comprises 14 residues. The CDR3 coding sequence is TGTGCCAGCACCTTGGGGGGGGCAGTAAACGAGCAGTACTTC. It specifies CASTLGGAVNEQYF.

This clonotype was seen many times. The chain carries TRBV28 and TRBJ2-7; no definite D call. In germline, CDR1 is MDHEN, CDR2 SYDVKM. The CDR3 has 12 residues. Trimming pared 3 bases from V and 4 bases from J, leaving 7 bases between. This CDR3 reads CASSFPRYEQYF. CDR3 bases: TGTGCCAGCAGTTTTCCGCGGTACGAGCAGTACTTC. The full variable domain, with the rest looked up from reference TRBV28 and TRBJ2-7, is DVKVTQSSRYLVKRTGEKVFLECVQDMDHENMFWYRQDPGLGLRLIYFSYDVKMKEKGDIPEGYSVSREKKERFSLILESASTNQTSMYLCASSFPRYEQYFGPGTRLTVT.

This sequence joins TRBV4-1 and TRBJ1-1; D uncertain. The V gene lost 0 bases and the J gene lost 1 base, with 6 bases spanning the gap. There are 14 residues in the CDR3. Looked up from germline, CDR1 is MGHRA and CDR2 is YSYEKL. The CDR3 reads CASSQESANTEAFF. DNA for the CDR3: TGCGCCAGCAGCCAAGAATCGGCGAACACTGAAGCTTTCTTT.

This clonotype occurred many times. Sequence at one end of the junction differs from germline and may be a read error. The chain employs TRBV6-5 and TRBJ2-7, with D perhaps given as TRBD1 or TRBD2 (5 bases each). The germline CDR1 and CDR2 sequences are MNHEY and SVGAGI. The CDR3 sequence is 16 residues long. Here the CDR3 DNA reads TGTGCCAGCAGTGACTCGGGTTGGGGGTACGATTACGAGCAGTACTTC. Translating gives CASSDSGWGYDYEQYF.

This clonotype was found once. Here the CDR3 reads CASSKPRWRGGEKTQYF. The CDR3 bases are TGTGCCAGCAGCAAGCCCCGGTGGCGGGGGGGTGAGAAGACCCAGTACTTC. The V call is TRBV7-8, the J call TRBJ2-5, with TRBD2 matching 9 bases. The CDR3 runs to 17 residues. Unmatched junction bases numbered 16, after V lost 5 bases and J lost 6 bases. CDR1 and CDR2 (germline): SGHVS, FQNEAQ.

V and J are TRBV6-9 and TRBJ1-5; D not certain. Germline assignment: CDR1 MNHGY and CDR2 SVAAGI. This CDR3 has 16 residues. Trimming took off 4 bases at V and 3 bases at J, with 16 bases between the two ends. CDR3 protein: CASSSTERVLNQPQHF. CDR3 bases: TGTGCCAGCAGTTCCACGGAAAGAGTTCTCAATCAGCCCCAGCATTTT.

This clonotype was recorded many times. V and J are TRBV15 and TRBJ1-5; D might be TRBD1 (5 bases). The CDR3 consists of 19 residues. V was cut by 0 bases and J by 0 bases, with 18 bases left in between. Germline lookup yields CDR1 LNHNV and CDR2 YYDKDF (reference sequence). The CDR3 loop reads CATSRDPFGAENSNQPQHF. The CDR3 DNA follows: TGTGCCACCAGCAGAGATCCTTTTGGGGCAGAAAATAGCAATCAGCCCCAGCATTTT.

The table lists this clonotype with a few counts. The chain combines TRBV10-2 with TRBJ1-1; D might be TRBD1 (5 bases). CDR1 is WSHSY, CDR2 SAAADI, per germline. V lost 8 bases, J lost 3 bases, and 10 bases lay in between. The CDR3 spans 12 residues. This CDR3 is CASGGEDTEAFF. In DNA form, the CDR3 reads TGCGCCAGCGGGGGTGAGGACACTGAAGCTTTCTTT.

This clonotype was counted many times. The chain employs TRBV20-1 and TRBJ2-7; a possible D gene is TRBD1 (6 bases). This CDR3 region has 12 residues. V was trimmed by 3 bases and J by 3 bases, leaving 9 bases between them. The V gene's germline CDR1 is DFQATT and CDR2 SNEGSKA (reference sequence). This CDR3 reads CSASQGHYEQYF. DNA for the CDR3: TGCAGTGCTAGCCAGGGACACTACGAGCAGTACTTC.

This clonotype was observed at least ten times. DNA of the CDR3: TGTGCCTGGAGTGTACATGGTAGCAATCAGCCCCAGCATTTT. This gives the protein CAWSVHGSNQPQHF. The chain couples TRBV30 to TRBJ1-5; D remains unclear. The germline CDR1 and CDR2 sequences are GTSNPN and SVGIG (reference sequence). V lost 0 bases to trimming and J lost 0 bases, with 6 bases between them. The CDR3 is made up of 14 amino acids.

This clonotype has more than one count but fewer than ten. The chain carries TRBV30 and TRBJ2-3, with 8 bases matching TRBD2. Losses at the gene ends were 5 bases for V and 7 bases for J; bases not matched to a gene: 2. This CDR3 is built from 11 residues. Germline lookup yields CDR1 GTSNPN and CDR2 SVGIG (reference sequence). The CDR3 spells CAWAGGYTQYF. The CDR3 nucleotides are TGTGCCTGGGCGGGGGGCTATACGCAGTATTTT.

This clonotype has at least ten counts. The V and J genes are TRBV2 and TRBJ2-1, with TRBD1 as a possible D gene (5 bases). Germline values: CDR1 SNHLY, CDR2 FYNNEI. The CDR3 is 14 amino acids. Between the trimmed V and J ends, which lost 8 bases and 9 bases, there was a span of 20 bases. The CDR3 spells CASVGQGVRGEQFF. The CDR3 bases are TGTGCCAGCGTTGGACAAGGGGTCCGCGGTGAGCAGTTCTTC.

This clonotype was detected ten times or more. The junction does not match germline at one end; this may be a read error. The chain couples TRBV2 to TRBJ1-2, with D unresolved. The CDR3 sequence is 13 residues long. The germline V gene encodes CDR1 SNHLY and CDR2 FYNNEI. CDR3 sequence reads: CASSESGNYGYTF. CDR3 bases: TGCGCCAGCAGTGAGTCCGGGAACTATGGCTACACCTTC.

This clonotype was counted ten times or more. The gene calls are TRBV11-2 and TRBJ2-7; possibly TRBD2 for D (6 bases). Trimming removed 0 bases at V and 7 bases at J, with 13 bases between. Germline V lookup: CDR1 SGHAT, CDR2 FQNNGV. The CDR3 spans 14 residues. The chain's CDR3 is CASSLETGAGEQYF. The DNA for the CDR3 is TGTGCCAGCAGCTTAGAAACGGGCGCGGGGGAGCAGTACTTC. Full variable domain (rest looked up from reference TRBV11-2 and TRBJ2-7): EAGVAQSPRYKIIEKRQSVAFWCNPISGHATLYWYQQILGQGPKLLIQFQNNGVVDDSQLPKDRFSAERLKGVDSTLKIQPAKLEDSAVYLCASSLETGAGEQYFGPGTRLTVT.

The table lists this clonotype with a few counts. The rearrangement joins TRBV12-3 or TRBV12-4 to TRBJ2-2; D is unclear. Trimming pared 6 bases from V and 7 bases from J, leaving 12 bases between. The CDR3 loop spans 13 amino acids. The CDR3 is CASRPGVVGELFF. The CDR3, as DNA: TGTGCCAGCAGGCCGGGCGTCGTCGGGGAGCTGTTTTTT.

The CDR3 region has the DNA TGTGCCTGGACGCTCCGATTTACAGGCCACTACGAGCAGTACTTC. Translation: CAWTLRFTGHYEQYF. The chain carries TRBV30 and TRBJ2-7, with D possibly being TRBD1 (5 bases). Trimming took 4 bases from V and 3 from J, leaving 19 bases between them. The CDR3 spans 15 residues. The germline gives CDR1 GTSNPN, CDR2 SVGIG (reference sequence).

This clonotype was observed a few times. DNA for the CDR3: TGTGCCACCAGCAGAGATCCGGGGTTCTTCCCCCTCCACTTT. This encodes CATSRDPGFFPLHF. The V call is TRBV15, the J call TRBJ1-6, with unresolved D. The CDR3 contains 14 residues. Germline assignment: CDR1 LNHNV and CDR2 YYDKDF (reference sequence). Trimming pared 0 bases from V and 13 bases from J, leaving 13 bases between.

The chain joins TRBV7-3 to TRBJ2-1, with 7 bases matching TRBD2. The length of the CDR3 is 15 residues. Germline CDR1 SGHTA, CDR2 FQGTGA. The V and J ends lost 1 base and 7 bases, in that order; junction bases with no gene match: 7. The CDR3 nucleotides read TGTGCCAGCAGCTTAAGGGGTAGCGGGCCTAATGAGCAGTTCTTC. It specifies CASSLRGSGPNEQFF.

This clonotype showed up many times. V and J are TRBV6-1 and TRBJ2-5, with D perhaps matching TRBD1 (7 bases). Trimming cost V 5 bases and J 3 bases, with 13 bases left between them. The CDR3 has 14 amino acids. Germline V gene lookup returns CDR1 MNHNS and CDR2 SASEGT. The CDR3 reads CASSNPGGKETQYF. The CDR3 DNA follows: TGTGCCAGCAGTAACCCAGGGGGGAAAGAGACCCAGTACTTC.

This clonotype was found many times. The gene calls are TRBV6-1 and TRBJ2-3, with D perhaps given as TRBD1 or TRBD2 (5 bases each). The CDR3 loop spans 15 amino acids. V was cut by 6 bases and J by 4 bases, with 17 bases left in between. The germline gives CDR1 MNHNS, CDR2 SASEGT. The CDR3 region has the DNA TGTGCCAGCAGGAGGGTAGCCCAGGGACCAGATACGCAGTATTTT. It is translated as CASRRVAQGPDTQYF.

The chain links TRBV10-3 to TRBJ1-5; TRBD1 might be the D (5 bases). Trimming took 10 bases from V and 0 from J, leaving 13 bases between them. CDR3 length: 14 residues. The germline V gene encodes CDR1 ENHRY and CDR2 SYGVKD. CDR3 residues: CATAGGYSNQPQHF. CDR3 coding DNA: TGTGCCACCGCGGGGGGTTATAGCAATCAGCCCCAGCATTTT.

This clonotype was seen more than once but under ten times. This may come from a read error, since a much larger clone is one base off. The V call is TRBV3-1, the J call TRBJ1-2; 7 nucleotides align to TRBD1. This CDR3 region has 15 residues. Germline V lookup: CDR1 LGHDT, CDR2 YNNKEL (reference sequence). DNA of the CDR3: TGTGCCAGCAGCCAAGATTCACAGGGGAAGTATGGCCACACCTTC. Translating it yields CASSQDSQGKYGHTF.

In its sample, this clonotype was seen many times. The genes are TRBV6-4 and TRBJ1-5; tentative D call: TRBD1 (5 bases). The germline V gene has CDR1 MRHNA and CDR2 SNTAGT. The CDR3 has 16 amino acids. Trimming took 5 bases from V and 1 from J, leaving 15 bases between them. The CDR3 region is CASSPSRGVSNQPQHF. In DNA form, the CDR3 reads TGTGCCAGCAGTCCCTCCCGAGGGGTAAGCAATCAGCCCCAGCATTTT.

This clonotype has a count of ten or more. This sequence joins TRBV10-3 and TRBJ1-2; 11 bases agree with TRBD1. V shed 11 bases, J shed 7 bases, and the junction held 18 bases outside the gene matches. CDR1 is ENHRY and CDR2 is SYGVKD in the germline V gene. The CDR3 has 16 amino acids. This CDR3 reads CASQKTGQGAKGGYTF. CDR3 DNA: TGTGCCTCCCAGAAAACAGGACAGGGGGCGAAAGGTGGCTACACCTTC.

This clonotype has at least ten counts. The chain is built from TRBV6-1 and TRBJ2-7; no definite D call. This CDR3 contains 16 residues. In germline, CDR1 is MNHNS, CDR2 SASEGT. Trimming cost V 6 bases and J 2 bases, with 20 bases left between them. CDR3 sequence (DNA): TGTGCCAGCAGGAGGAACGCCGAGCCAGACCCCTACGAGCAGTACTTC. This gives the protein CASRRNAEPDPYEQYF.

This clonotype was detected many times. CDR3 in amino acids: CASSGRLNSYEQYF. The CDR3 DNA is TGTGCCAGCAGTGGTAGACTAAACTCCTACGAGCAGTACTTC. V and J are TRBV2 and TRBJ2-7, with a possible D match to TRBD2 (5 bases). Germline values: CDR1 SNHLY, CDR2 FYNNEI. V gave up 4 bases and J gave up 0 bases, with 10 bases separating them. The CDR3 has 14 residues.